This T cell receptor (beta chain) was sequenced for a study of blood T cell repertoires in COVID-19. This table comes from immunoSEQ multiplex PCR, and its TCRdb copy is limited to in-frame clones, with some not included. The sample carries approximately 200,000 clones, 70% to 90% recorded once. Trimming shortened V by 0 bases and J by 3 bases, and 12 bases separated the two germline ends. In germline, CDR1 is LGHNA, CDR2 YSLEER. CDR3 length: 16 residues. The chain employs TRBV4-3 and TRBJ1-5, with D hard to call. The sample consisted of PBMCs or T cells enriched from blood (not recorded which). The sequence was obtained from a man between 25 and 39 years old who had recovered from COVID-19. The CDR3 here is CASSQEFAVYNQPQHF. In nucleotides, the CDR3 is TGCGCCAGCAGCCAAGAGTTCGCCGTCTACAATCAGCCCCAGCATTTT.